These 10 T cell receptor beta chains came from one sample sequenced in a study of CD8 T cells in ankylosing spondylitis. Study-wide points: A TCR beta motif made of 7 to 9 highly homologous variants seemed typical of ankylosing spondylitis blood.

TCRdb itself ran the 5' RACE reads through MiXCR, one entry per CDR3 protein. The sample holds about 700,000 distinct CDR3 sequences; around 20% are singletons and the top ten take under 20%. These TCRs are of unknown antigen specificity. Specimen: blood, either unsorted or a sorted T cell fraction (not recorded which). Source of these receptors: a male donor with ankylosing spondylitis.

DNA for the CDR3: TGTGCCAGCAGACGACAGGGGGCAAACACTGAAGCTTTCTTT. It encodes CASRRQGANTEAFF. The chain has TRBV12-3 or TRBV12-4 and TRBJ1-1, with 10 bases fitting TRBD1. Germline trimming cut 6 bases from V and 2 bases from J; bases unmatched to any gene: 3. The CDR3 is 14 amino acids.

In this sample, this clonotype turned up a few times. V gene TRBV15 combines with J gene TRBJ2-7, with 7 bases fitting TRBD1. The CDR3 consists of 16 residues. Per germline, CDR1 LNHNV and CDR2 YYDKDF (reference sequence). V dropped 1 base and J dropped 6; count of bases not matched to a gene: 12. As DNA, the CDR3 is TGTGCCACCAGCAGAGCCAGGGGGTTTTTCGGATCCGAGCAGTACTTC. This sequence encodes CATSRARGFFGSEQYF. Looking up the rest from reference TRBV15 and TRBJ2-7 gives the full variable domain: DAMVIQNPRYQVTQFGKPVTLSCSQTLNHNVMYWYQQKSSQAPKLLFHYYDKDFNNEADTPDNFQSRRPNTSFCFLDIRSPGLGDTAMYLCATSRARGFFGSEQYFGPGTRLTVT.

The chain carries TRBV18 and TRBJ1-2; D possibly corresponds to TRBD1 (6 bases). V was trimmed by 1 base and J by 12 bases, leaving 21 bases between them. The CDR3 is 15 amino acids. Germline CDR1 reads KGHSH; CDR2 reads LQKENI. The CDR3 reads CASSPREGHLLSHTF. The CDR3 DNA follows: TGTGCCAGCTCACCACGTGAGGGACACCTGCTCTCTCACACCTTC.

This clonotype has a count of ten or more. This chain connects TRBV3-1 to TRBJ1-6; TRBD1 matches 7 bases. This CDR3 comprises 18 residues. After removal of 3 bases from V and 0 bases from J, the junction contained 8 bases not matched to a gene. Germline CDR1 is LGHDT and CDR2 is YNNKEL (reference sequence). The CDR3 loop reads CASSQAGGGSSYNSPLHF. CDR3 DNA: TGTGCCAGCAGCCAGGCAGGGGGTGGGAGCTCCTATAATTCACCCCTCCACTTT.

There are a few counts of this clonotype. This rearrangement joins TRBV4-1 to TRBJ1-1; D is uncertain. Looked up from germline, CDR1 is MGHRA and CDR2 is YSYEKL. CDR3 length: 15 residues. V shed 0 bases and J shed 0 bases, with 8 bases lying between them. CDR3 DNA: TGCGCCAGCAGCCAAGAGGCAGCCTTGAACACTGAAGCTTTCTTT. Its translation is CASSQEAALNTEAFF.

The chain is built from TRBV20-1 and TRBJ2-3; 7 nucleotides align to TRBD1. This CDR3 region has 14 residues. Trimming cost V 6 bases and J 3 bases; bases outside gene matches: 9. Germline V gene sequence: CDR1 DFQATT, CDR2 SNEGSKA (reference sequence). The CDR3 sequence: CSAIDRDLTDTQYF. CDR3 coding DNA: TGCAGTGCAATAGACAGGGATTTGACAGATACGCAGTATTTT.

This clonotype has at least ten counts. This chain uses TRBV25-1 with TRBJ2-7, with TRBD1 matching 8 bases. Germline CDR1 and CDR2: MGHDK and SYGVNS. This CDR3 is 14 amino acids long. The V gene end was trimmed by 9 bases and the J gene end by 0 bases; junction bases not matched to a gene: 7. As DNA, the CDR3 is TGTGCCAGTCGGACAGGGCTGAGCTCCTACGAGCAGTACTTC. Protein sequence: CASRTGLSSYEQYF.

The V and J genes are TRBV30 and TRBJ1-5; no firm D call. The CDR3 is 13 amino acids. Trimming removed 4 bases from V and 1 base from J, with 8 bases in between. CDR1 GTSNPN and CDR2 SVGIG come from the germline V gene (reference sequence). CDR3 residues: CAWTDKSNQPQHF. In nucleotides, the CDR3 is TGTGCCTGGACTGACAAAAGCAATCAGCCCCAGCATTTT. The complete variable domain, with remaining parts taken from reference TRBV30 and TRBJ1-5, reads SQTIHQWPATLVQPVGSPLSLECTVEGTSNPNLYWYRQAAGRGLQLLFYSVGIGQISSEVPQNLSASRPQDRQFILSSKKLLLSDSGFYLCAWTDKSNQPQHFGDGTRLSIL.

This clonotype was counted at least ten times. This sequence joins TRBV27 and TRBJ2-7; D remains ambiguous. Germline CDR1 is MNHEY and CDR2 is SMNVEV (reference sequence). The germline V and J ends were trimmed by 0 bases and 3 bases, with 12 bases remaining between them. The CDR3 covers 15 residues. This CDR3 reads CASSLSWQRIYEQYF. The CDR3 nucleotides are TGTGCCAGCAGTTTATCGTGGCAGAGAATCTACGAGCAGTACTTC.

The genes are TRBV29-1 and TRBJ2-1; a weak D match, TRBD1 (7 bases). The CDR3 is made up of 15 amino acids. Germline CDR1 reads SQVTM; CDR2 reads ANQGSEA. The ends were cut back, 3 bases at V and 0 bases at J, with 12 bases in the middle. The CDR3 DNA is TGCAGCGTTGAGACAGGGACTCACTCCTACAATGAGCAGTTCTTC. It translates to CSVETGTHSYNEQFF.